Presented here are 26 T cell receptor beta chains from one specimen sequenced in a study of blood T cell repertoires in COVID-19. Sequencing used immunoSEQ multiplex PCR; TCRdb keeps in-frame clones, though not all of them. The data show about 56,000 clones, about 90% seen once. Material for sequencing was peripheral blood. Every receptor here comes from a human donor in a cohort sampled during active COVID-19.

CDR3 protein: CASSIRVRGGTDTQYF. In nucleotides, the CDR3 is TGTGCCAGTAGTATAAGGGTCAGGGGGGGCACAGATACGCAGTATTTT. This chain connects TRBV19 to TRBJ2-3; a possible D gene is TRBD1 (7 bases). The CDR3 consists of 16 residues. The V gene lost 2 bases and the J gene lost 1 base, with 13 bases spanning the gap. Germline loops: CDR1 LNHDA, CDR2 SQIVND (reference sequence). The full variable domain, in which reference TRBV19 and TRBJ2-3 provide the parts outside the CDR3, is DGGITQSPKYLFRKEGQNVTLSCEQNLNHDAMYWYRQDPGQGLRLIYYSQIVNDFQKGDIAEGYSVSREKKESFPLTVTSAQKNPTAFYLCASSIRVRGGTDTQYFGPGTRLTVL.

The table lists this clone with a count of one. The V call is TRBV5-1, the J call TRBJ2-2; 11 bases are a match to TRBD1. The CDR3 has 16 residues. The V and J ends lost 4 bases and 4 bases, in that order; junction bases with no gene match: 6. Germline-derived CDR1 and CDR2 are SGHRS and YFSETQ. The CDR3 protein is CASSPTGTGGTGELFF. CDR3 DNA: TGCGCCAGCAGCCCTACCGGGACAGGGGGCACCGGGGAGCTGTTTTTT.

This CDR3 reads CASSPRSGWSTEAFF. The CDR3 coding sequence is TGTGCCAGCAGCCCCAGGTCAGGGTGGAGCACTGAAGCTTTCTTT. The rearrangement links TRBV3-1 (or the pseudogene TRBV3-2) to TRBJ1-1; D perhaps matches TRBD1 (5 bases). This CDR3 comprises 15 residues. Per the germline V gene, CDR1 is LGHDT and CDR2 is YNNKEL (reference sequence). V lost 4 bases, J lost 4 bases, and 16 bases lay in between.

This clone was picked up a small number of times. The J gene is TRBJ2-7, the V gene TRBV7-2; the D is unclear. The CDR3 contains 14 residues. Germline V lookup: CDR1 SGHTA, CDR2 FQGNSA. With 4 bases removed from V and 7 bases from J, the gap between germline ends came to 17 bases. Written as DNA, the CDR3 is TGTGCCAGCAGCTCCGACAACCTCCTACGAGAGCAGTACTTC. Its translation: CASSSDNLLREQYF.

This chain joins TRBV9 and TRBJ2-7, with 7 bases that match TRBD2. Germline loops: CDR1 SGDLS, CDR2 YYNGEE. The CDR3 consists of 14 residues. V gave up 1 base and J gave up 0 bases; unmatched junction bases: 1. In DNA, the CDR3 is TGTGCCAGCAGCGTAACGGGGGGCTCCTACGAGCAGTACTTC. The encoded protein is CASSVTGGSYEQYF.

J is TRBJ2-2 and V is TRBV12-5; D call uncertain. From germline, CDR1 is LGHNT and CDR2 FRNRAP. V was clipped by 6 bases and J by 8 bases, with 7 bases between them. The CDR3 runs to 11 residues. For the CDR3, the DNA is TGTGCTAGTGGGTTAGTGGGGGAGCTGTTTTTT. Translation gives CASGLVGELFF.

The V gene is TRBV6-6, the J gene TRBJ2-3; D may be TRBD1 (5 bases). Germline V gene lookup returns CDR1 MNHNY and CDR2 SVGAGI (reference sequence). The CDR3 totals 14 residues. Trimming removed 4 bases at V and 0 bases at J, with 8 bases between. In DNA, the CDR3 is TGTGCCAGCAGTTGGGGCAGGAGCACAGATACGCAGTATTTT. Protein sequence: CASSWGRSTDTQYF.

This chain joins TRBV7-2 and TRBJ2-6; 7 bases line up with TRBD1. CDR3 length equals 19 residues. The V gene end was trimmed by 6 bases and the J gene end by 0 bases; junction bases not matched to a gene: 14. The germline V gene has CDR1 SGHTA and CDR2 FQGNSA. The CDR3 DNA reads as TGTGCCAGCAGTCCCGAGGGGGCCCCAAACCTCTCTGGGGCCAACGTCCTGACTTTC. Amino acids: CASSPEGAPNLSGANVLTF.

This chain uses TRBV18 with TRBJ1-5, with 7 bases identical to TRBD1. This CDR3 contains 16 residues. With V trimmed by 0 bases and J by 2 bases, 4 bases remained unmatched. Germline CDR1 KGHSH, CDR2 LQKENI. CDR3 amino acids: CASSPPDRMGNQPQHF. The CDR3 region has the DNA TGTGCCAGCTCACCACCGGACAGGATGGGCAATCAGCCCCAGCATTTT.

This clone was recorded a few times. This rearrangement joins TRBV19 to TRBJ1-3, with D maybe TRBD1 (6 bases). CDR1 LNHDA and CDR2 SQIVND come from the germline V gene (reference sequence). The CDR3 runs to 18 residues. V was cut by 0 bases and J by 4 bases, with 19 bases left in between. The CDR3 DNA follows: TGTGCCAGTAGTATAGATGGGGCGCGTCAGGGGAGCGGAAACACCATATATTTT. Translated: CASSIDGARQGSGNTIYF. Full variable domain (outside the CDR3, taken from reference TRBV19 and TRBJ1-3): DGGITQSPKYLFRKEGQNVTLSCEQNLNHDAMYWYRQDPGQGLRLIYYSQIVNDFQKGDIAEGYSVSREKKESFPLTVTSAQKNPTAFYLCASSIDGARQGSGNTIYFGEGSWLTVV.

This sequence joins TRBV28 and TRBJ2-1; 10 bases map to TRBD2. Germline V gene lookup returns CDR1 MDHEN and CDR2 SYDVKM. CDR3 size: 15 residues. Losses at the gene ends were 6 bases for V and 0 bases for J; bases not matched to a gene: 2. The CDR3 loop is CASRASGGSYNEQFF. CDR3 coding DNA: TGTGCCAGCAGGGCTAGCGGGGGCTCCTACAATGAGCAGTTCTTC.

As DNA, the CDR3 is TGTGCCTGGAGTGTGCGTAAGACAGGGAAGCAGGATGAGCAGTTCTTC. Translated, it gives CAWSVRKTGKQDEQFF. V usage is TRBV30 and J usage is TRBJ2-1; 7 bases map to TRBD1. The CDR3 is 16 residues long. J was trimmed by 8 bases and V by 0 bases; bases with no gene match: 13. Germline CDR1 GTSNPN, CDR2 SVGIG (reference sequence).

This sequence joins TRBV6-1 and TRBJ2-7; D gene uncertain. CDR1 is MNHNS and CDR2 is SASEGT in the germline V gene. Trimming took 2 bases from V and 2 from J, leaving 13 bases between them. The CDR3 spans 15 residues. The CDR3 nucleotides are TGTGCCAGCAGTGAAAGGTCGGGTACCACCTACGAGCAGTACTTC. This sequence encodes CASSERSGTTYEQYF.

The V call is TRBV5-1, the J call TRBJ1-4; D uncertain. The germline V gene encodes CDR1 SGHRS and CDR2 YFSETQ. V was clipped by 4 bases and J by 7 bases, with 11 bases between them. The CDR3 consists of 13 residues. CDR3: CASSPRRGEKLFF. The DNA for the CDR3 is TGCGCCAGCAGCCCCCGGCGGGGTGAAAAACTGTTTTTT. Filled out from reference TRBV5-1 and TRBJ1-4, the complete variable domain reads KAGVTQTPRYLIKTRGQQVTLSCSPISGHRSVSWYQQTPGQGLQFLFEYFSETQRNKGNFPGRFSGRQFSNSRSEMNVSTLELGDSALYLCASSPRRGEKLFFGSGTQLSVL.

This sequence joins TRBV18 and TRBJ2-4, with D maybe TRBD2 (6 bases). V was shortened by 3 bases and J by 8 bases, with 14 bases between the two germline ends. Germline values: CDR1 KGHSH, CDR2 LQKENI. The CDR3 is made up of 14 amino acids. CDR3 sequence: CASSPTGGMDIQYF. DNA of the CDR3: TGTGCCAGCTCACCCACCGGGGGTATGGACATTCAGTACTTC.

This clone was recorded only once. The CDR3 region is CASSLRQGADTIYF. The DNA for the CDR3 is TGTGCCAGCAGCTTGAGACAGGGGGCTGACACCATATATTTT. The chain carries TRBV5-4 and TRBJ1-3; the match to TRBD1 covers 10 bases. This CDR3 is 14 amino acids long. The J segment lost 8 bases and the V segment lost 1 base, leaving 3 bases of the junction unmatched. The germline CDR1 and CDR2 sequences are SGHNT and YYREEE (reference sequence).

The CDR3 DNA reads as TGTGCCAGCAGCGTAGCGGACGGGGCCTACGAGCAGTACTTC. This sequence encodes CASSVADGAYEQYF. V gene TRBV9 combines with J gene TRBJ2-7, with TRBD2 as a possible D gene (5 bases). Per germline, CDR1 SGDLS and CDR2 YYNGEE. The CDR3 runs 14 residues. The V end lost 0 bases, the J end lost 2 bases, and 9 bases lay between the germline ends.

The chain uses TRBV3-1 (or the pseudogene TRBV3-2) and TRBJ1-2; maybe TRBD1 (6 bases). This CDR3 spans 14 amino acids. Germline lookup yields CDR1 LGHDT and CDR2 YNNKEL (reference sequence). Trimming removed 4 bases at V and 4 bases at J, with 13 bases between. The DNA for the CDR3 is TGTGCCAGCAGCCGACTTGGACAGAGCTATGGCTACACCTTC. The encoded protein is CASSRLGQSYGYTF.

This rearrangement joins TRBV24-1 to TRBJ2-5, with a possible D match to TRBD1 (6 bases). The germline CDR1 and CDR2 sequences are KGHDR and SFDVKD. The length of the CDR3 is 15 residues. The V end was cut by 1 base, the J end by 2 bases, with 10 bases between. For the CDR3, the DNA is TGTGCCACCAGTGATTTTTGGGGGCCACAAGAGACCCAGTACTTC. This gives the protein CATSDFWGPQETQYF.

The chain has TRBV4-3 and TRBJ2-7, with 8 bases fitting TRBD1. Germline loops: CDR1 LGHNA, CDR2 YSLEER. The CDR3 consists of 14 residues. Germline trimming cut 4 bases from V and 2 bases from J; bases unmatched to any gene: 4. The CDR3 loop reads CASSRDRLTYEQYF. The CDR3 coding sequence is TGCGCCAGCAGCCGGGACAGGTTAACCTACGAGCAGTACTTC.

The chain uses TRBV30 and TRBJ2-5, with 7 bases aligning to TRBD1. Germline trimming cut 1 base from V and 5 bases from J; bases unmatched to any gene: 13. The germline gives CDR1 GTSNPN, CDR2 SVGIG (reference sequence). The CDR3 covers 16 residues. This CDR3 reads CAWSGARIGGQETQYF. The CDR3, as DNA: TGTGCCTGGAGTGGAGCCCGGATAGGGGGCCAGGAGACCCAGTACTTC.

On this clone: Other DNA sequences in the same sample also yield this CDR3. Here the CDR3 DNA reads TGTGCCAGCAGTTTAGCGCGGGAGACCCAGTACTTC. Protein: CASSLARETQYF. This sequence joins TRBV12-3 or TRBV12-4 and TRBJ2-5, with no clear D. Trimming took 0 bases from V and 5 from J, leaving 4 bases between them. This CDR3 is built from 12 residues.

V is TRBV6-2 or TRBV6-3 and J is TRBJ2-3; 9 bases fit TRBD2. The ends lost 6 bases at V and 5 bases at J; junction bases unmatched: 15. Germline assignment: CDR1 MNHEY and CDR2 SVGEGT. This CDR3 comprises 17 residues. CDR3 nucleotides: TGTGCCAGCAGCCGCCCCCCCCGCGGGGGGGCATTAGATACGCAGTATTTT. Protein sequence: CASSRPPRGGALDTQYF.

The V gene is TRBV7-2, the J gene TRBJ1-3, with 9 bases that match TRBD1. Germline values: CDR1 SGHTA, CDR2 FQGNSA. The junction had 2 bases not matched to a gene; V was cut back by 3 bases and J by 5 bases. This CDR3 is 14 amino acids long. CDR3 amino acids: CASSLDRGRNTIYF. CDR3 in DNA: TGTGCCAGCAGCTTGGACAGGGGAAGAAACACCATATATTTT.

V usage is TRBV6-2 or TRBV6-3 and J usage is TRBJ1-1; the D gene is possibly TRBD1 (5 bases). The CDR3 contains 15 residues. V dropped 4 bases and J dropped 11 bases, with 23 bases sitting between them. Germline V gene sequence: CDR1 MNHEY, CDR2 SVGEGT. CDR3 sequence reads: CASSSSTIRVRLAFF. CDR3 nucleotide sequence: TGTGCCAGCAGTTCCTCTACTATCAGGGTTCGGTTGGCTTTCTTT.

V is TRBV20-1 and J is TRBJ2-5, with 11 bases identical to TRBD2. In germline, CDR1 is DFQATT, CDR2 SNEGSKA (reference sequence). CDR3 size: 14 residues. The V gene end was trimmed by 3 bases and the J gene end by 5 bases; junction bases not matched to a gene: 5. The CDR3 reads CSASRSSGGETQYF. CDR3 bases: TGCAGTGCTAGTCGGTCTAGCGGGGGGGAGACCCAGTACTTC.